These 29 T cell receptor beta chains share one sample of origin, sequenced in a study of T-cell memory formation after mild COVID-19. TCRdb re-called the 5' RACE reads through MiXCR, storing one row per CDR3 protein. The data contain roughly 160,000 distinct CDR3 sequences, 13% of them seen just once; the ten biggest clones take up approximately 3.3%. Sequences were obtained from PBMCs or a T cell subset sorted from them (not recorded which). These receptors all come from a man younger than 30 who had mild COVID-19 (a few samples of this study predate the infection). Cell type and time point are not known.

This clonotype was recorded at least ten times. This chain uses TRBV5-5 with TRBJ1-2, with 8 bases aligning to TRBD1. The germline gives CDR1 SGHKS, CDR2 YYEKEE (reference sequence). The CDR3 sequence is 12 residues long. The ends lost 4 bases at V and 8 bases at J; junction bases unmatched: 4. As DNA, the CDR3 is TGTGCCAGCAGCCCCGGACAGGGAGGCTACACCTTC. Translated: CASSPGQGGYTF. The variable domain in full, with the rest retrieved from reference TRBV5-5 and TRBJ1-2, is DAGVTQSPTHLIKTRGQQVTLRCSPISGHKSVSWYQQVLGQGPQFIFQYYEKEERGRGNFPDRFSARQFPNYSSELNVNALLLGDSALYLCASSPGQGGYTFGSGTRLTVV.

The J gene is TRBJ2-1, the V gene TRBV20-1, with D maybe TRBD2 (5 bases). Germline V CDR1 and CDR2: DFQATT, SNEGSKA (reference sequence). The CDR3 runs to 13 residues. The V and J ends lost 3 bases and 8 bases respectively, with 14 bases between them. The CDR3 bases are TGCAGTGCTAGGGGAGCATGGCGCGATGAGCAGTTCTTC. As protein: CSARGAWRDEQFF.

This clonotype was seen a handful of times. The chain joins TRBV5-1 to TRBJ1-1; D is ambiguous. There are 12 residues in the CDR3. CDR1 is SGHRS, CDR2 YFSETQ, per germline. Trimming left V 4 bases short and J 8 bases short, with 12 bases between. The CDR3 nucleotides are TGCGCCAGCAGCCCAGGAGGGAGGGAAGCTTTCTTT. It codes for CASSPGGREAFF.

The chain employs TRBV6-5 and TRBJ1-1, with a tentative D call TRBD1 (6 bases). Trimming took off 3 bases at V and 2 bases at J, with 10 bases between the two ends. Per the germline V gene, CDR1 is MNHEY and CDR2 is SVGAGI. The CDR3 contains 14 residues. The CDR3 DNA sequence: TGTGCCAGCAGTTATGGGGGGCGTAACACTGAAGCTTTCTTT. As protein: CASSYGGRNTEAFF.

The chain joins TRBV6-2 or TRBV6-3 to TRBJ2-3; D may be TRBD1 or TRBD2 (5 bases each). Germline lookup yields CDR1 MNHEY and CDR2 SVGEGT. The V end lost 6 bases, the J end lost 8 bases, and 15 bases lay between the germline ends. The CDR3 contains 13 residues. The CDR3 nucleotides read TGTGCCAGCAGCCAAGTGGAGAGGGGTACGCAGTATTTT. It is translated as CASSQVERGTQYF.

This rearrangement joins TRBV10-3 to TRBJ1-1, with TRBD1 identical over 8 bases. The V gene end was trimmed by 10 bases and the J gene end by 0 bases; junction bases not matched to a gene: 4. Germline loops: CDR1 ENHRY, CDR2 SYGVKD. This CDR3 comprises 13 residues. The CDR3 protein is CATRTGMNTEAFF. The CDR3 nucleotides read TGTGCCACCAGGACAGGGATGAACACTGAAGCTTTCTTT.

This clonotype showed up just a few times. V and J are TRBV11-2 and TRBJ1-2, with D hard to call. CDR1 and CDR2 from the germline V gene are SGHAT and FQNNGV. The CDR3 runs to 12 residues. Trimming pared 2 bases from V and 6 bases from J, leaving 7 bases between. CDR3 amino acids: CASSLMEDGYTF. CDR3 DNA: TGTGCCAGCAGCTTAATGGAGGATGGCTACACCTTC.

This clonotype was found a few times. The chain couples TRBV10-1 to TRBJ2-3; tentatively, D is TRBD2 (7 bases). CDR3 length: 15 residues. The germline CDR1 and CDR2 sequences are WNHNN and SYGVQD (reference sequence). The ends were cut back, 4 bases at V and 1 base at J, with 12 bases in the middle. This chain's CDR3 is CASSGAGAGTDTQYF. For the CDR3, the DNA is TGCGCCAGCAGTGGGGCGGGGGCGGGCACAGATACGCAGTATTTT.

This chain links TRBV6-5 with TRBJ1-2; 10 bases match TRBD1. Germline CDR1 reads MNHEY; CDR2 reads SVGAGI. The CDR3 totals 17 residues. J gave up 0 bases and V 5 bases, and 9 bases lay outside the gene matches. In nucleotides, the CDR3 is TGTGCCAGCAGTCCTTTCCGGGGGACAGGGGCTAACTATGGCTACACCTTC. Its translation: CASSPFRGTGANYGYTF.

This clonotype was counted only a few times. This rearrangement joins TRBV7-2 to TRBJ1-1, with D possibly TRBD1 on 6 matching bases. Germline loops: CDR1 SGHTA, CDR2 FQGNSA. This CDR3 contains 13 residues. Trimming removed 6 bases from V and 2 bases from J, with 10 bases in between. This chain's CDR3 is CASRWTVNTEAFF. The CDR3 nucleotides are TGTGCCAGCAGGTGGACAGTTAACACTGAAGCTTTCTTT.

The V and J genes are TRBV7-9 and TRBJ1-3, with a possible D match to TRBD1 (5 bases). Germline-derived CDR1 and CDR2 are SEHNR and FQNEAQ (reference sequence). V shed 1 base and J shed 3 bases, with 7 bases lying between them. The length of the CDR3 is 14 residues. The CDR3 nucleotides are TGTGCCAGCAGCTTAGAAGGGGATGGAAACACCATATATTTT. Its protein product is CASSLEGDGNTIYF. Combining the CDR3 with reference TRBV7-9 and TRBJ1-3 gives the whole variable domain DTGVSQNPRHKITKRGQNVTFRCDPISEHNRLYWYRQTLGQGPEFLTYFQNEAQLEKSRLLSDRFSAERPKGSFSTLEIQRTEQGDSAMYLCASSLEGDGNTIYFGEGSWLTVV.

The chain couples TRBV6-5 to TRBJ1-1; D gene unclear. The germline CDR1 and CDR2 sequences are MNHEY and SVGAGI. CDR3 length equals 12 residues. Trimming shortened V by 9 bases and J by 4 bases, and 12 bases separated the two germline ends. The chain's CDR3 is CASKESGTEAFF. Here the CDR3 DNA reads TGTGCCAGTAAAGAATCGGGCACTGAAGCTTTCTTT.

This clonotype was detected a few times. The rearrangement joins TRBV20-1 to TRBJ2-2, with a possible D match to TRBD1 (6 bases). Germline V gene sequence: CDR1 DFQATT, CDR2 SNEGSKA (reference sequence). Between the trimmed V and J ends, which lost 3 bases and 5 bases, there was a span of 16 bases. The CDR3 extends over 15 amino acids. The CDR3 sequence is CSARPRGSRTGELFF. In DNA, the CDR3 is TGCAGTGCTAGGCCTAGGGGGTCTCGGACCGGGGAGCTGTTTTTT.

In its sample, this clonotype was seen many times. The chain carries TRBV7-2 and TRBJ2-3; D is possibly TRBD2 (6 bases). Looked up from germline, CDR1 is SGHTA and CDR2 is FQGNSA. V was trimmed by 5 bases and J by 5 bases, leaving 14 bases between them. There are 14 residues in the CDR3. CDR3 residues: CASSPQGGEDTQYF. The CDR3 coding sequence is TGTGCCAGCAGCCCCCAAGGAGGGGAAGATACGCAGTATTTT.

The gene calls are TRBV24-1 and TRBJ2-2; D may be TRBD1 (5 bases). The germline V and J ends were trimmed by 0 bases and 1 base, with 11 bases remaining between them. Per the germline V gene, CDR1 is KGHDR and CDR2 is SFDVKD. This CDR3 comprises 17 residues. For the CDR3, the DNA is TGTGCCACCAGTGATTTGCAAGGGGCAGGGAACACCGGGGAGCTGTTTTTT. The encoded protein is CATSDLQGAGNTGELFF.

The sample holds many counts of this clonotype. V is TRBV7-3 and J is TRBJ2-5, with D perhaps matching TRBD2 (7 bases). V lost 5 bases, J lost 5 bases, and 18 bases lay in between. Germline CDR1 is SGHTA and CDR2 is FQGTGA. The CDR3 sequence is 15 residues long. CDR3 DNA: TGTGCCAGCAGCCTCATGGGGGGGGCAGAGGAGACCCAGTACTTC. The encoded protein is CASSLMGGAEETQYF.

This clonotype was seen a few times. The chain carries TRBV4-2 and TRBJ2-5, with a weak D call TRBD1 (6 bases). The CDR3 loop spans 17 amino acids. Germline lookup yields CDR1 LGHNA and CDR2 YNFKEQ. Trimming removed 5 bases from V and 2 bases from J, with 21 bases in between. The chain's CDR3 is CASSLRGGPEGQETQYF. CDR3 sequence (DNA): TGTGCCAGCAGCTTGCGTGGGGGCCCTGAGGGGCAAGAGACCCAGTACTTC.

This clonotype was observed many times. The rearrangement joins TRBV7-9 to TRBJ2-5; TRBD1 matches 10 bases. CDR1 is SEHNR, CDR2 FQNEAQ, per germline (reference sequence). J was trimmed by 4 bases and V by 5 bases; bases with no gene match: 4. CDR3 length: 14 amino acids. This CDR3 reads CASSLDRGRETQYF. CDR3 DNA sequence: TGTGCCAGCAGCCTCGACAGGGGGCGAGAGACCCAGTACTTC.

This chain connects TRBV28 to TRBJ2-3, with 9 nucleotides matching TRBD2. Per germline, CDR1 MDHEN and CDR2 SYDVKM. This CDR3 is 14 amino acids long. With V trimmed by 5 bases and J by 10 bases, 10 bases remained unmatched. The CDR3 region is CASSHLGGGVSQYF. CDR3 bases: TGTGCCAGCAGTCATCTTGGCGGGGGGGTTTCGCAGTATTTT.

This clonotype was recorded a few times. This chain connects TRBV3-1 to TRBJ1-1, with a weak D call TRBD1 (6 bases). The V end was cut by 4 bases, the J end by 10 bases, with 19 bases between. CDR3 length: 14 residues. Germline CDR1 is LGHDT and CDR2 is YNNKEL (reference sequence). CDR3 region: CASSPRGGAQGAFF. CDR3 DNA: TGTGCCAGCAGCCCAAGAGGGGGGGCCCAAGGAGCTTTCTTT.

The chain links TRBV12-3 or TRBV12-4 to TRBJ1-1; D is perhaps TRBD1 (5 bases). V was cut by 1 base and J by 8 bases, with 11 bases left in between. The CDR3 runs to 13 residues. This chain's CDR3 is CASSLGGWDEAFF. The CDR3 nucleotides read TGTGCCAGCAGTTTAGGGGGATGGGACGAAGCTTTCTTT.

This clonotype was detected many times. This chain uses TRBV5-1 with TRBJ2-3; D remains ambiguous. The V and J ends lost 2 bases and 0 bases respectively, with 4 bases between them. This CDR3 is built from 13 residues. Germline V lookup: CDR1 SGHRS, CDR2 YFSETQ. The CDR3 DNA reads TGCGCCAGCAGCTTTTCTAGCACAGATACGCAGTATTTT. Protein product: CASSFSSTDTQYF.

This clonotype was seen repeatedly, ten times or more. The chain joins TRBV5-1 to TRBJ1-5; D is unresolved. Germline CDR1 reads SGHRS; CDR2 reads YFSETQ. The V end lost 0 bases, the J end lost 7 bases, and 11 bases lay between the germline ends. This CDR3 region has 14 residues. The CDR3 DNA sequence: TGCGCCAGCAGCTTGGAGGCGACGGGACAGCCCCAGCATTTT. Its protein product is CASSLEATGQPQHF.

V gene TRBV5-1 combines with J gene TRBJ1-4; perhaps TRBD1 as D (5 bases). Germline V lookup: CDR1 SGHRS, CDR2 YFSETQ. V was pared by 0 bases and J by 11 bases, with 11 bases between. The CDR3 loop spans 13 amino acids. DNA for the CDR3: TGCGCCAGCAGCTTGGCCGGGACGAGCAAACTGTTTTTT. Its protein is CASSLAGTSKLFF.

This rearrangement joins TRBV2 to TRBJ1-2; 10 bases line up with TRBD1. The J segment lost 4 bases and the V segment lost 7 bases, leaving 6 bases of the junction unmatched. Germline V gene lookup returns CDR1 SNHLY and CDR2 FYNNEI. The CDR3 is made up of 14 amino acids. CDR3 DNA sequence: TGTGCCAGCACCGGGACAGGGGCCCTCTATGGCTACACCTTC. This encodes CASTGTGALYGYTF.

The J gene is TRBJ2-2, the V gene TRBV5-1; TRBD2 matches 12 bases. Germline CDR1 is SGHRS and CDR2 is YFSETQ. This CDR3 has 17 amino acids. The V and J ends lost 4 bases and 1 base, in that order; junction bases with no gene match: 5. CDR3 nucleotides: TGCGCCAGCAGCCCCCGGACTAGCGGGGAGAACACCGGGGAGCTGTTTTTT. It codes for CASSPRTSGENTGELFF.

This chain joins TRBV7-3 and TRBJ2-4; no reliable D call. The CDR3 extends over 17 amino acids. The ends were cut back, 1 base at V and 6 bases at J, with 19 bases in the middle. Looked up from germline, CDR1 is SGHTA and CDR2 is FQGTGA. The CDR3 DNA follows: TGTGCCAGCAGCTTAAACGCGGCAGAAGGGCCCCTAAACATTCAGTACTTC. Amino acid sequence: CASSLNAAEGPLNIQYF.

In DNA form, the CDR3 reads TGTGCCAGCAGCTTGGTGGCAGCCGGGACCGGGGAGCTGTTTTTT. Translated, it gives CASSLVAAGTGELFF. The genes are TRBV5-5 and TRBJ2-2, with D unclear. The CDR3 length is 15 residues. With 0 bases removed from V and 5 bases from J, the gap between germline ends came to 11 bases. Germline values: CDR1 SGHKS, CDR2 YYEKEE (reference sequence).

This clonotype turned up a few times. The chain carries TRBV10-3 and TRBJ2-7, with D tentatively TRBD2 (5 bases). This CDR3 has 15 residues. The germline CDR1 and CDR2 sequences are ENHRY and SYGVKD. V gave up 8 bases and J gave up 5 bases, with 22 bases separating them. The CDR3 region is CAIGPLRAESHEQYF. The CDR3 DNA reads TGTGCCATCGGTCCCCTACGAGCGGAATCGCACGAGCAGTACTTC.